This T cell receptor (beta chain) was profiled in a study of cytomegalovirus exposure and HLA in healthy donors. Overall study results and limits: Later analysis showed most CMV-associated TCR beta chains appearing HLA-restricted. A few CMV-associated chains were confirmed in vitro to be specific for CMV antigens. TCR association rates varied by HLA locus in a later analysis, with DRB1 highest and HLA-C lowest. While the bulk of TCR sequences proved rare, some public TCRs turned up in many donors.

With 60 Vbeta and 13 Jbeta primers, the PCR was carried out. This table comes from immunoSEQ multiplex PCR, and its TCRdb copy is limited to in-frame clones, with some not included. The top ten clones hold roughly 5.5% of a sample with tens of thousands of clones, roughly four fifths of them seen once. Turning to this clone: The antigen is not known.

This CDR3 spans 16 amino acids. Trimming left V 0 bases short and J 2 bases short, with 12 bases between. Germline assignment: CDR1 SGHRS and CDR2 YFSETQ. Sample: PBMCs. This TCR was sampled from a woman between 18 and 29 years old in good health and CMV-seropositive. The chain uses TRBV5-1 and TRBJ1-5; the D is unclear. CDR3 nucleotide sequence: TGCGCCAGCAGCTTGGGGGCCCTTACAGGCAATCAGCCCCAGCATTTT. Its protein product is CASSLGALTGNQPQHF. Together with reference TRBV5-1 and TRBJ1-5, the CDR3 gives the full variable domain: KAGVTQTPRYLIKTRGQQVTLSCSPISGHRSVSWYQQTPGQGLQFLFEYFSETQRNKGNFPGRFSGRQFSNSRSEMNVSTLELGDSALYLCASSLGALTGNQPQHFGDGTRLSIL.